These T cell receptor beta chains were read from a single sample in a study of blood T cell repertoires in COVID-19. This table comes from immunoSEQ multiplex PCR, and its TCRdb copy is limited to in-frame clones, with some not included. The sample has roughly 500,000 clones, about 88% seen once. Sequencing was performed on peripheral blood. Receptor source: a man aged 18 to 29 with COVID-19, enrolled during active disease. Each CDR3 is given without its conserved first and last residue.

>TRBV2
ASRETTGMNTEAF
>TRBV5-1
ASSFGTGDYNEQF
>TRBV5-1
ASSLGGQGSSQETQY
>TRBV5-4
ASSSGGSGQPQH
>TRBV13
ASSLRTGATDTQY
>TRBV7-9
ASSSYGLAGVSYEQY
>TRBV11-2
ASSLVGGQDYEQY
>TRBV4-2
ASSPYTGELF
>TRBV6-5
ASSYTGGGDTQY
>TRBV6-6
ASRYSNQPQH
>TRBV27
ASSPIAGGAYEQY
>TRBV5-1
ASSFGTGNQPQH
>TRBV27
ASSLSLSYEQY
>TRBV19
ASAATQGQGAGELF
>TRBV6-2/TRBV6-3
ASSQGLAGGQETQY
>TRBV28
ASRLNRDNQPQH
>TRBV24-1
ATSDPRGQGQKRELF
>TRBV19
ASSSGGNTEAF
>TRBV7-9
ASSPVTTNTGELF
>TRBV6-6
ASSYEAHTDTQY
>TRBV7-9
ASSLGSSGRTIRELF
>TRBV6-5
ASSQQGSGNTIY
>TRBV21-1
ASSPAPRFREKLF
>TRBV6-6
ASRLTGYGPYEQY
>TRBV30
AWSVQGDTEAF
>TRBV3-1/TRBV3-2
ASSQNGGGAGELF
>TRBV2
ASRSGMAETQY
>TRBV6-1
ASSEYSSYEQY
>TRBV27
ASSTLGQGSEQY
>TRBV5-1
ASSLFVRRLSYEQY
>TRBV27
ASSLTASSGQH
>TRBV7-9
ASSSQESYNEQF
>TRBV11-2
ASSEQGVNSPLH
>TRBV24-1
ATSDPRGSGNTIY
>TRBV9
ASSYGQTGELF
>TRBV5-5
ASVPTGGRSSYT
>TRBV5-8
ASSLFTGGKGSETQY
>TRBV7-2
ASSLEGGTPGGYT
>TRBV6-5
ASRLDRTSGELF
>TRBV13
ASSHGLSEQF
>TRBV11-2
ASGHTDTQY
>TRBV11-2
ASSSTYEQY
>TRBV6-5
ASSYEDFSGELF
>TRBV5-4
ASSLGGTGFREQY
>TRBV28
ASSINQGYEQY
>TRBV2
ASNPLAGVSYEQY
>TRBV18
ASSPVSGQGVYEQY
>TRBV5-1
ASSDGTLNTGELF
>TRBV5-4
ASSHGTGGKSPLH
>TRBV18
ASSSIGDDKNIQY
>TRBV7-2
ASSRPRMDRDDGYT
>TRBV3-1/TRBV3-2
ASSRAGHLEAF
>TRBV19
ASSIMLSGTRPIEQF
>TRBV14
ASSPNPERENGYT
>TRBV6-1
ASSEAGGYNSPLH
>TRBV7-9
ASSLDSQETQY
>TRBV27
ASRQSDLAIKY
>TRBV6-1
ASSGRQGPSGANVLT
>TRBV5-1
ASSLSQGAGLDGYT